A single sample is the source of the 8 T cell receptor beta chains below, sequenced in a study of response to subunit inactivated influenza vaccine. TCRdb processed the RT-PCR reads anew with MiXCR; each CDR3 protein has one entry. This sample yields about 700,000 distinct CDR3 sequences, of which more than 15% are seen a single time; around 10% belongs to the top ten. Sequences were derived from PBMCs from blood, sampled 12 days after vaccination. The receptor source for this set is a man aged 45-60 years who received an inactivated influenza vaccine.

Many counts were recorded for this clonotype. The chain recombines TRBV4-2 with TRBJ2-5, with D perhaps given as TRBD1 or TRBD2 (6 bases each). The CDR3 totals 14 residues. The ends were cut back, 4 bases at V and 2 bases at J, with 11 bases in the middle. The germline V gene encodes CDR1 LGHNA and CDR2 YNFKEQ. In DNA, the CDR3 is TGTGCCAGCAGCCGCGGAGGGGGACAAGAGACCCAGTACTTC. Protein: CASSRGGGQETQYF.

Ten or more counts support this clonotype. The V and J genes are TRBV29-1 and TRBJ2-7, with 7 bases lining up with TRBD2. Germline lookup yields CDR1 SQVTM and CDR2 ANQGSEA. After removal of 6 bases from V and 1 base from J, the junction contained 9 bases not matched to a gene. The CDR3 has 14 amino acids. CDR3: CSVLRAGSSYEQYF. CDR3 bases: TGCAGCGTCCTGAGAGCGGGAAGTTCCTACGAGCAGTACTTC.

The sample holds a few counts of this clonotype. The chain joins TRBV20-1 to TRBJ1-2; D remains ambiguous. This CDR3 is 9 amino acids long. Germline V CDR1 and CDR2: DFQATT, SNEGSKA (reference sequence). The DNA for the CDR3 is TGCACGACGGACTATGGCTACACCTTC. It specifies CTTDYGYTF.

This rearrangement joins TRBV7-2 to TRBJ2-5; perhaps TRBD2 as D (5 bases). The CDR3 runs 14 residues. V lost 0 bases and J 6 bases, leaving 11 bases between the germline ends. CDR1 is SGHTA and CDR2 is FQGNSA in the germline V gene. DNA for the CDR3: TGTGCCAGCAGCTTAGCGGGAGCGGCGAAGACCCAGTACTTC. As protein: CASSLAGAAKTQYF.

For the CDR3, the DNA is TGTGCCAGCAGCAACTACGGGAGTGGTGAGCAGTTCTTC. It is translated as CASSNYGSGEQFF. This chain joins TRBV7-2 and TRBJ2-1; tentative D call: TRBD2 (6 bases). The V end lost 5 bases, the J end lost 9 bases, and 14 bases lay between the germline ends. Germline CDR1 and CDR2: SGHTA and FQGNSA. The CDR3 covers 13 residues.

This chain uses TRBV28 with TRBJ1-1; D not resolved. This CDR3 spans 13 amino acids. Germline CDR1 MDHEN, CDR2 SYDVKM. The germline V and J ends were trimmed by 6 bases and 4 bases, with 12 bases remaining between them. CDR3: CASRSRGFTEAFF. The CDR3 coding sequence is TGTGCCAGCAGGTCCAGAGGATTCACTGAAGCTTTCTTT.

In its sample, this clonotype was seen a few times. The chain recombines TRBV29-1 with TRBJ2-1; D uncertain. The CDR3 sequence is 13 residues long. V lost 6 bases and J 8 bases, leaving 17 bases between the germline ends. The germline gives CDR1 SQVTM, CDR2 ANQGSEA. The DNA for the CDR3 is TGCAGCGTCCTGGCCTCGGTTTTCGATGAGCAGTTCTTC. This gives the protein CSVLASVFDEQFF.

CDR3 in amino acids: CASSPPGQVETQYF. Here the CDR3 DNA reads TGTGCCAGCTCACCCCCGGGACAGGTTGAGACCCAGTACTTC. The rearrangement uses TRBV18 and TRBJ2-5; 8 bases fit TRBD1. The CDR3 loop spans 14 amino acids. The J segment lost 5 bases and the V segment lost 3 bases, leaving 5 bases of the junction unmatched. Germline CDR1 and CDR2: KGHSH and LQKENI. The variable domain in full, completed from reference TRBV18 and TRBJ2-5, reads NAGVMQNPRHLVRRRGQEARLRCSPMKGHSHVYWYRQLPEEGLKFMVYLQKENIIDESGMPKERFSAEFPKEGPSILRIQQVVRGDSAAYFCASSPPGQVETQYFGPGTRLLVL.